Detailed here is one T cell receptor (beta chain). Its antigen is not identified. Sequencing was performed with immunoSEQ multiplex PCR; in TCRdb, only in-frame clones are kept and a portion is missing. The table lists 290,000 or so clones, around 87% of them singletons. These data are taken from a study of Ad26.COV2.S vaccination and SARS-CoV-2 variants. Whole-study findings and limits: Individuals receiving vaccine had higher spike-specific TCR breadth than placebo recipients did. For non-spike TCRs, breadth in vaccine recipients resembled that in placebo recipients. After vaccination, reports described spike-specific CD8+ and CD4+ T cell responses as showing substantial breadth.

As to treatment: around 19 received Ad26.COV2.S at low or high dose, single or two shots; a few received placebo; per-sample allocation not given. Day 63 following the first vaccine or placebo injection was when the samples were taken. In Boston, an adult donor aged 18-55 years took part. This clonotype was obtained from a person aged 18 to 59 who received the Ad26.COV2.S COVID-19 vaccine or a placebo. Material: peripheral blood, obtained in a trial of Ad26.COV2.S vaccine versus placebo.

CDR3 nucleotides: TGTGCCAGCAGCATCGGAAACACCATATATTTT. It translates to CASSIGNTIYF. The chain uses TRBV6-5 and TRBJ1-3; D unresolved. With 6 bases removed from V and 4 bases from J, the gap between germline ends came to 4 bases. From germline, CDR1 is MNHEY and CDR2 SVGAGI. The CDR3 length is 11 residues.